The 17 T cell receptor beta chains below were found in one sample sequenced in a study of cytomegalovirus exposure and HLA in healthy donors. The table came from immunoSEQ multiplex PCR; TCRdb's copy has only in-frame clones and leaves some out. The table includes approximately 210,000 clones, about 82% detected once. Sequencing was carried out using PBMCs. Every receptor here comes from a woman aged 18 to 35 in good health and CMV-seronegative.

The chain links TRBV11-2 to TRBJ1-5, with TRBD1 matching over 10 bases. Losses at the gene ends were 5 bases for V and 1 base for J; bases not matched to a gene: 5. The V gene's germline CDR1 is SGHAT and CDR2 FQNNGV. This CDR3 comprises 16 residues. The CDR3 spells CASSIDRGPSNQPQHF. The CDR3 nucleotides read TGTGCCAGCAGCATCGACAGGGGGCCCAGCAATCAGCCCCAGCATTTT.

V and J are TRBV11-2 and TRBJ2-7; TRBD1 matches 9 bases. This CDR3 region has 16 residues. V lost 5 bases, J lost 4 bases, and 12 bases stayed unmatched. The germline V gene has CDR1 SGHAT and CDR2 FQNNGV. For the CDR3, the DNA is TGTGCCAGCAGCCCAACTTACGGACAGGGGATTTACGAGCAGTACTTC. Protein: CASSPTYGQGIYEQYF.

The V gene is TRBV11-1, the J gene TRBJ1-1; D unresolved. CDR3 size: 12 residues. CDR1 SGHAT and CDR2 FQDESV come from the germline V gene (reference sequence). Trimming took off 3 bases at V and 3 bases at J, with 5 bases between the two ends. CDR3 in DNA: TGTGCCAGCAGCTTCAGATACACTGAAGCTTTCTTT. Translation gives CASSFRYTEAFF.

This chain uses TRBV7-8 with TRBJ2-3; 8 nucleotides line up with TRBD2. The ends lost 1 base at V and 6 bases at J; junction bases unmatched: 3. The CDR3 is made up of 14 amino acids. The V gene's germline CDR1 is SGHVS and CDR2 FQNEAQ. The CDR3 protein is CASSLGGGPDTQYF. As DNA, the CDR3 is TGTGCCAGCAGCTTAGGCGGGGGGCCGGATACGCAGTATTTT. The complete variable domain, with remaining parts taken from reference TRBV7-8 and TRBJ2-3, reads GAGVSQSPRYKVAKRGQDVALRCDPISGHVSLFWYQQALGQGPEFLTYFQNEAQLDKSGLPSDRFFAERPEGSVSTLKIQRTQQEDSAVYLCASSLGGGPDTQYFGPGTRLTVL.

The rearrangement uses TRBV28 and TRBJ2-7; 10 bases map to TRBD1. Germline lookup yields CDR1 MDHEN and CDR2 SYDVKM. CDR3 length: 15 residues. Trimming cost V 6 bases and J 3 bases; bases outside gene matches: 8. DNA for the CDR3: TGTGCCAGCAGCTTAATGGGACAGGGGTTCTACGAGCAGTACTTC. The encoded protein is CASSLMGQGFYEQYF. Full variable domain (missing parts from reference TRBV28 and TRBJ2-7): DVKVTQSSRYLVKRTGEKVFLECVQDMDHENMFWYRQDPGLGLRLIYFSYDVKMKEKGDIPEGYSVSREKKERFSLILESASTNQTSMYLCASSLMGQGFYEQYFGPGTRLTVT.

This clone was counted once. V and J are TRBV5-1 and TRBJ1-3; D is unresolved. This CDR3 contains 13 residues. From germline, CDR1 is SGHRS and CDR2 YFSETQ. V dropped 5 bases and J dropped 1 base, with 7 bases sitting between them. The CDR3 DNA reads TGCGCCAGCAGGGCCGCATCTGGAAACACCATATATTTT. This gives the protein CASRAASGNTIYF.

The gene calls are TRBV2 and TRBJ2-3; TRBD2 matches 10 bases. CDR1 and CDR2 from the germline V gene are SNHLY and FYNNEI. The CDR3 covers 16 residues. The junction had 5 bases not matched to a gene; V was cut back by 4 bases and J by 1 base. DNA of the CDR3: TGTGCCAGCAGTGCGGGGGGGACTAGCGGCACAGATACGCAGTATTTT. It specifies CASSAGGTSGTDTQYF.

This CDR3 reads CASSLERDYSYEQYF. In DNA, the CDR3 is TGCGCCAGCAGCTTGGAACGGGACTACTCCTACGAGCAGTACTTC. The V gene is TRBV5-1, the J gene TRBJ2-7; TRBD2 agrees at 7 bases. CDR1 and CDR2 (germline): SGHRS, YFSETQ. This CDR3 is 15 amino acids long. V lost 0 bases to trimming and J lost 0 bases; unmatched junction nucleotides: 3.

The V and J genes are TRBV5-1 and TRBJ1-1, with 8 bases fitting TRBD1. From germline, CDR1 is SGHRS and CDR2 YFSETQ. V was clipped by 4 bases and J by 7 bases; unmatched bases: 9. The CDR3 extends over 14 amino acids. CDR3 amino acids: CASSPFRQGSEAFF. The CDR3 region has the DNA TGCGCCAGCAGCCCATTCAGACAGGGGAGTGAAGCTTTCTTT.

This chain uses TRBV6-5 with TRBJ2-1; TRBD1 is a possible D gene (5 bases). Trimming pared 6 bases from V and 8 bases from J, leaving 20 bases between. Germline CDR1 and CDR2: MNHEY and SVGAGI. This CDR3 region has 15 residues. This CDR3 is CASSVDRTQVDEQFF. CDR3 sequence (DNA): TGTGCCAGCAGCGTCGACAGAACTCAGGTGGATGAGCAGTTCTTC.

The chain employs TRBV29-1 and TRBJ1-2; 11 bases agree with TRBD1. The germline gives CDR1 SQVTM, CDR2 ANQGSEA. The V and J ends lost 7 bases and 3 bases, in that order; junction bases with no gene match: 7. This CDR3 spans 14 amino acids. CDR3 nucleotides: TGCAGCGCCGGAGCGGGACAGGGGGACTATGGCTACACCTTC. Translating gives CSAGAGQGDYGYTF.

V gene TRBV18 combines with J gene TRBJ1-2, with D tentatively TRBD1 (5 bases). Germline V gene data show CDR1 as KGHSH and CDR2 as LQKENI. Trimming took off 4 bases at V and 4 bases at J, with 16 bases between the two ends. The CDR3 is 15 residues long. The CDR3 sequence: CASSLGDGGLYGYTF. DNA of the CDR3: TGTGCCAGCTCACTAGGGGACGGGGGTCTCTATGGCTACACCTTC.

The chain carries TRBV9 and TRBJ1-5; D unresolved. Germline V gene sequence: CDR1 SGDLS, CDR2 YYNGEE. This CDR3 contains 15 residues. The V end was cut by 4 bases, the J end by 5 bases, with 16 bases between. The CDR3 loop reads CASSPTTGDDQPQHF. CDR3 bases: TGTGCCAGCAGCCCAACGACCGGAGATGATCAGCCCCAGCATTTT.

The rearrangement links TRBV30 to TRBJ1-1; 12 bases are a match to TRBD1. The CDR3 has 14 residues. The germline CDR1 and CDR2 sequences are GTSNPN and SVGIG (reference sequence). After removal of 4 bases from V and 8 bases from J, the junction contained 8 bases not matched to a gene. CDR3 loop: CAWTLTGTGGEAFF. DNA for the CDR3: TGTGCCTGGACCTTAACGGGGACAGGGGGCGAAGCTTTCTTT. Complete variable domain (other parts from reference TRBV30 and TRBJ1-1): SQTIHQWPATLVQPVGSPLSLECTVEGTSNPNLYWYRQAAGRGLQLLFYSVGIGQISSEVPQNLSASRPQDRQFILSSKKLLLSDSGFYLCAWTLTGTGGEAFFGQGTRLTVV.

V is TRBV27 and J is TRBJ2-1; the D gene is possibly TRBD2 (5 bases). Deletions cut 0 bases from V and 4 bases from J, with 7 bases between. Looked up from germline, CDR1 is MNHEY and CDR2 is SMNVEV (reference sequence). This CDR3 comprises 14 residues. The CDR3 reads CASSLSPGYNEQFF. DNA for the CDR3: TGTGCCAGCAGTTTATCGCCGGGATACAATGAGCAGTTCTTC.

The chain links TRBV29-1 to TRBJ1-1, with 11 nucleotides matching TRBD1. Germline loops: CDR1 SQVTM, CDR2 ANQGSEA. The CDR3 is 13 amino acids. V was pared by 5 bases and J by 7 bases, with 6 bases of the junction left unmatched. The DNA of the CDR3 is TGCAGCGTTCGGACAGGGGGCGGACGTGAAGCTTTCTTT. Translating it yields CSVRTGGGREAFF.

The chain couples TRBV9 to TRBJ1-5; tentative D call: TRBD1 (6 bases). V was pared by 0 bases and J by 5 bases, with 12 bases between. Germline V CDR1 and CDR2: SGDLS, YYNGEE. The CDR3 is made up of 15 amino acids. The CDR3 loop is CASSVGTEPHQPQHF. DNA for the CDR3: TGTGCCAGCAGCGTAGGGACAGAGCCTCATCAGCCCCAGCATTTT.